This T cell receptor (beta chain) derives from a study of CD8 T cells in ankylosing spondylitis. Quantitative molecular-barcoded 5'-RACE generated the TCR beta libraries. One entry per CDR3 protein results from TCRdb running MiXCR on the 5' RACE reads. The sample has approximately 250,000 distinct CDR3 sequences, 20% to 30% seen once; the top ten hold about 0.6%. Study outcomes and limitations: Matched ankylosing spondylitis synovial fluid reportedly contained a significantly enriched population of disease-linked clones. A motif of roughly 8 highly homologous TCR beta variants was seen as apparently characteristic of ankylosing spondylitis blood. Clones linked with disease were CD8+ and fairly uncommon in the peripheral blood.

The V and J ends lost 2 bases and 1 base respectively, with 2 bases between them. CDR3 length equals 12 residues. Germline V CDR1 and CDR2: MNHNY, SVGAGI (reference sequence). In regard to this clonotype: The antigen is undetermined.

The rearrangement uses TRBV6-6 and TRBJ2-5; D is ambiguous. The source material was blood, either unsorted or a sorted T cell fraction (not recorded which). This receptor was taken from a male donor with ankylosing spondylitis or in good health (not recorded which). The CDR3 is CASSYRQETQYF. The CDR3, as DNA: TGTGCCAGCAGTTACCGCCAAGAGACCCAGTACTTC.